This T cell receptor beta chain derives from a study of T cells in Graves' hyperthyroidism and ophthalmopathy. The investigators amplified TCR beta CDR3 regions from RNA transcripts. HTBI primers were used for first-round RT-PCR of the TCR CDR3. TCRdb used MiXCR to reprocess the multiplex PCR reads, holding one entry per CDR3 protein. Among 480,000 or so distinct CDR3 sequences listed, 40% to 55% were seen once. Findings of the study overall: Peripheral blood also featured most of the thyroid clonotypes expanded above 0.001. Ophthalmopathy was distinguished from stable hyperthyroidism by 13 V-J signatures.

For this clonotype: Its antigen is not known. The junction departs from germline at one end; a sequencing error may be responsible.

Patients having uncontrolled infection, another autoimmune disease, pregnancy or lactation were not included. Orbital computed tomography and thyroid ultrasound, together with serum TRAb and thyroxine and clinical symptoms, were used for diagnoses. The CDR3 has 16 amino acids. CDR1 is SGHAT, CDR2 FQNNGV, per germline. The sample comprised peripheral blood or thyroid tissue (not recorded which). The receptor comes from an adult woman with Graves' disease, either hyperthyroidism or ophthalmopathy (not recorded which). J is TRBJ2-3 and V is TRBV11-2, with 11 bases lining up with TRBD2. In nucleotides, the CDR3 is TGTGCCAGCAGCTTAGCAACTAGCGGGGGCACAGATGCGCAGTATTTT. It yields the protein CASSLATSGGTDAQYF.